Presented here are 18 T cell receptor beta chains from one specimen sequenced in a study of T cell changes during pregnancy in multiple sclerosis. Assay used: immunoSEQ multiplex PCR; TCRdb lists only in-frame clones, some missing. Of 30,000 or so clones in the sample, approximately 89% were seen once. This specimen was CD4+ T cells from peripheral blood mononuclear cells, taken in the second trimester of pregnancy. The receptor source for this set is a female donor with multiple sclerosis, enrolled in a pregnancy study.

The V gene is TRBV7-2, the J gene TRBJ2-5; unclear D gene. Germline V lookup: CDR1 SGHTA, CDR2 FQGNSA. The CDR3 sequence is 14 residues long. The V and J ends lost 2 bases and 4 bases respectively, with 11 bases between them. DNA for the CDR3: TGTGCCAGCAGCTTATCGGCAGCTAGAGAGACCCAGTACTTC. Protein: CASSLSAARETQYF.

Regarding this clone: The junction and the germline gene differ at one end; a read error may be behind it. This chain connects TRBV7-7 to TRBJ2-1; 7 bases map to TRBD2. Germline V gene lookup returns CDR1 SSHAT and CDR2 FNYEAQ (reference sequence). The CDR3 length is 15 residues. The CDR3 here is CASSLGEAGLNEQFF. The CDR3 coding sequence is TGTGCTAGCAGCTTAGGGGAAGCGGGGCTCAATGAGCAGTTCTTC.

V usage is TRBV1 and J usage is TRBJ2-7; the DNA was not used to check the table's D call, TRBD1. TRBV1 is described as a pseudogene. This CDR3 is 14 amino acids long. In DNA, the CDR3 is TGCACCAGCAGCCCCGGGACAGGCGACTACGAGCAGTACTTC. Translated: CTSSPGTGDYEQYF.

The chain is built from TRBV5-4 and TRBJ1-2; tentative D call: TRBD1 (6 bases). V was pared by 4 bases and J by 5 bases, with 15 bases between. Looked up from germline, CDR1 is SGHNT and CDR2 is YYREEE (reference sequence). The CDR3 has 14 amino acids. The CDR3 sequence is CASSIPQGAYGYTF. As DNA, the CDR3 is TGTGCCAGCAGCATCCCACAGGGAGCTTATGGCTACACCTTC.

The chain employs TRBV2 and TRBJ1-4; the match to TRBD1 covers 9 bases. The V gene's germline CDR1 is SNHLY and CDR2 FYNNEI. J lost 11 bases, V lost 4 bases, and 2 bases had no gene match. CDR3 length equals 12 residues. CDR3 amino acids: CASSATGGKLFF. In nucleotides, the CDR3 is TGTGCCAGCAGTGCGACAGGGGGGAAACTGTTTTTT.

This clone was seen once. The chain recombines TRBV2 with TRBJ1-1; possible D gene TRBD1, 5 bases. This CDR3 has 12 residues. V was clipped by 10 bases and J by 8 bases, with 17 bases between them. CDR1 SNHLY and CDR2 FYNNEI come from the germline V gene. CDR3 nucleotide sequence: TGTGCCACCTCCACCGACAGTTTCGAAGCTTTCTTT. This codes for CATSTDSFEAFF.

As to this clone: The junction departs from the called germline gene at one end, perhaps through a read error. V gene TRBV5-1 combines with J gene TRBJ2-1; D is uncertain. Germline V gives CDR1 SGHRS, CDR2 YFSETQ. CDR3 length: 13 amino acids. Here the CDR3 DNA reads TGCGCCAGCAGCCCGCGTCCTTACAATGAGCAGGTCTTC. It specifies CASSPRPYNEQVF.

The gene calls are TRBV27 and TRBJ2-2, with TRBD2 identical over 13 bases. Germline V CDR1 and CDR2: MNHEY, SMNVEV (reference sequence). The CDR3 is made up of 16 amino acids. V trimming: 2 bases; J trimming: 5 bases; junction bases outside the gene matches: 2. This chain's CDR3 is CASSLGTSGVTGELFF. The CDR3, as DNA: TGTGCCAGCAGTTTAGGGACTAGCGGGGTTACCGGGGAGCTGTTTTTT.

The chain uses TRBV5-1 and TRBJ1-1; tentatively, D is TRBD1 (5 bases). The germline gives CDR1 SGHRS, CDR2 YFSETQ. The V and J ends lost 2 bases and 5 bases respectively, with 19 bases between them. This CDR3 has 16 residues. CDR3 bases: TGCGCCAGCAGCTTCGAATTGTGGGGGAGGAGGACTGAAGCTTTCTTT. Residues: CASSFELWGRRTEAFF.

CDR3 region: CASSPRRTSLPGELFF. The CDR3 DNA sequence: TGTGCCAGCTCACCACGCCGGACAAGTCTCCCCGGGGAGCTGTTTTTT. The rearrangement joins TRBV18 to TRBJ2-2, with D maybe TRBD1 (5 bases). Trimming cost V 1 base and J 6 bases, with 15 bases left between them. The CDR3 is 16 residues long. Per the germline V gene, CDR1 is KGHSH and CDR2 is LQKENI. The full variable domain, with the rest looked up from reference TRBV18 and TRBJ2-2, is NAGVMQNPRHLVRRRGQEARLRCSPMKGHSHVYWYRQLPEEGLKFMVYLQKENIIDESGMPKERFSAEFPKEGPSILRIQQVVRGDSAAYFCASSPRRTSLPGELFFGEGSRLTVL.

Only a few counts were recorded for this clone. The chain uses TRBV4-1 and TRBJ2-2; a weak D match, TRBD1 (5 bases). Trimming removed 4 bases from V and 9 bases from J, with 27 bases in between. Germline V CDR1 and CDR2: MGHRA, YSYEKL. The CDR3 totals 18 residues. The CDR3 DNA reads as TGCGCCAGCAGCCCCGGCCCCGAGGCAGGGCCAACACCCTGGGAGCTGTTTTTT. This translates into CASSPGPEAGPTPWELFF.

This chain uses TRBV5-1 with TRBJ2-2; D is possibly TRBD2 (6 bases). Germline-derived CDR1 and CDR2 are SGHRS and YFSETQ. This CDR3 has 16 amino acids. V was cut by 4 bases and J by 1 base, with 14 bases left in between. CDR3 sequence reads: CASSPVPGVNTGELFF. CDR3 DNA: TGCGCCAGCAGCCCCGTGCCGGGAGTGAACACCGGGGAGCTGTTTTTT.

The rearrangement joins TRBV7-3 to TRBJ2-3; D is possibly TRBD2 (5 bases). This CDR3 is 15 amino acids long. V was cut by 1 base and J by 6 bases, with 14 bases left in between. Germline V lookup: CDR1 SGHTA, CDR2 FQGTGA. CDR3 amino acids: CASSLIPGPGDTQYF. As DNA, the CDR3 is TGTGCCAGCAGCTTAATCCCCGGACCGGGGGATACGCAGTATTTT.

The chain uses TRBV5-4 and TRBJ2-3; D is uncertain. Germline CDR1 and CDR2: SGHNT and YYREEE (reference sequence). V was pared by 0 bases and J by 6 bases, with 14 bases between. This CDR3 has 15 amino acids. In nucleotides, the CDR3 is TGTGCCAGCAGCTTGGGGGCCTCAGACACTGATACGCAGTATTTT. This translates into CASSLGASDTDTQYF.

This rearrangement joins TRBV11-1 to TRBJ1-1; D gene uncertain. Trimming left V 2 bases short and J 6 bases short, with 13 bases between. This CDR3 has 14 residues. Germline assignment: CDR1 SGHAT and CDR2 FQDESV (reference sequence). The CDR3 loop is CASSLIIPSSEAFF. CDR3 coding DNA: TGTGCCAGCAGCTTAATAATCCCGAGCTCTGAAGCTTTCTTT.

Note on this clone: A read error may produce the germline difference seen at one junction end. The CDR3 reads CASSLGLDRGEF. The CDR3 DNA reads TGTGCCAGCAGCTTAGGGCTGGACAGGGGTGAATTC. The V and J genes are TRBV11-2 and TRBJ2-7, with TRBD1 matching 9 bases. CDR3 length: 12 amino acids. Looked up from germline, CDR1 is SGHAT and CDR2 is FQNNGV.

In this sample, this clone turned up once. The gene calls are TRBV6-6 and TRBJ2-1; 7 bases are a match to TRBD1. The V gene's germline CDR1 is MNHNY and CDR2 SVGAGI (reference sequence). This CDR3 spans 12 amino acids. The junction had 3 bases not matched to a gene; V was cut back by 7 bases and J by 6 bases. CDR3 sequence (DNA): TGTGCCAGCAACTACAGGGGCAATGAGCAGTTCTTC. Translated, it gives CASNYRGNEQFF.

The chain uses TRBV27 and TRBJ1-4, with 10 bases fitting TRBD1. V lost 8 bases, J lost 3 bases, and 6 bases stayed unmatched. Germline CDR1 MNHEY, CDR2 SMNVEV (reference sequence). CDR3 length: 15 residues. The CDR3 protein is CASGRQGAANEKLFF. The CDR3 DNA reads TGTGCCAGCGGCCGACAGGGGGCAGCTAATGAAAAACTGTTTTTT. The entire variable domain, with the rest obtained from reference TRBV27 and TRBJ1-4, is as follows: EAQVTQNPRYLITVTGKKLTVTCSQNMNHEYMSWYRQDPGLGLRQIYYSMNVEVTDKGDVPEGYKVSRKEKRNFPLILESPSPNQTSLYFCASGRQGAANEKLFFGSGTQLSVL.